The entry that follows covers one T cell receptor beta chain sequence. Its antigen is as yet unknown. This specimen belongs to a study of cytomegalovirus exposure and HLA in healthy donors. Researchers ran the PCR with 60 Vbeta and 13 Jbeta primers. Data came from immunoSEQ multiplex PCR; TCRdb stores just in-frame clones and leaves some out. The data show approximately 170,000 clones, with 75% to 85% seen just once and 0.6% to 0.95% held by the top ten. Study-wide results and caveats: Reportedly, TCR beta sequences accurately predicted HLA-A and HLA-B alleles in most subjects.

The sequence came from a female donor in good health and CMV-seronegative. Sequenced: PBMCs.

CDR3 in amino acids: CASSQELAGFPDTQYF. DNA for the CDR3: TGCGCCAGCAGCCAAGAACTAGCGGGATTCCCAGATACGCAGTATTTT. The chain employs TRBV4-1 and TRBJ2-3; TRBD2 matches at 10 bases. The CDR3 consists of 16 residues. V was clipped by 0 bases and J by 4 bases; unmatched bases: 4. Germline CDR1 MGHRA, CDR2 YSYEKL.